Included here is one TCR beta chain sequence, with context. The CDR3 spans 18 residues. The sample originates from a study of blood T cell repertoires in COVID-19. About the study: Donors in the United States, Italy and Spain gave samples during acute or convalescent COVID-19.

Only in-frame clones appear in the TCRdb table, and some are missing; sequencing was by immunoSEQ multiplex PCR. The data show about 230,000 clones, with more than 75% seen just once and more than 9% held by the top ten. The sequenced material came from peripheral blood. The source of this sequence is a man aged 45-60 years with COVID-19, enrolled during active disease. The V gene is TRBV21-1, the J gene TRBJ2-2; TRBD2 is the table's D call and was not checked against the DNA. TRBV21-1 is designated a pseudogene. The DNA for the CDR3 is TGTGCCAGCAGCAACGGCATCTGGAAGATCGTCGGGACCGGGGAGCTGTTTTTT. Its translation is CASSNGIWKIVGTGELFF.